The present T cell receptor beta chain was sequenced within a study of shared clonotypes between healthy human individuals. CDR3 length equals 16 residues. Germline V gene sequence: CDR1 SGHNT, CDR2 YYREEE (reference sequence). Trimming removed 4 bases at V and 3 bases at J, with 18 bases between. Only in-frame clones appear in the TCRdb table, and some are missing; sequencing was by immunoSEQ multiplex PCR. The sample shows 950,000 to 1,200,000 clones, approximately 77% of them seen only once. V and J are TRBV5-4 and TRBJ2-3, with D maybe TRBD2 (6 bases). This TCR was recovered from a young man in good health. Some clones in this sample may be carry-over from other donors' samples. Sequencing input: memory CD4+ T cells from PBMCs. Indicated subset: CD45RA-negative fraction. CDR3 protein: CASSPNAAAGTDTQYF. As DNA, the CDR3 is TGTGCCAGCAGCCCCAATGCGGCGGCGGGGACAGATACGCAGTATTTT.